This TCR beta chain derives from a study of blood T cell repertoires in COVID-19. Data came from immunoSEQ multiplex PCR; TCRdb stores just in-frame clones and leaves some out. The data contain about 200,000 clones, roughly 90% of them singletons. CDR3 length: 17 residues. Germline CDR1 is SGHAT and CDR2 is FQNNGV. The V and J ends lost 2 bases and 3 bases, in that order; junction bases with no gene match: 9. Sequenced sample: peripheral blood. This rearrangement joins TRBV11-2 to TRBJ2-1; 8 bases line up with TRBD2. This sequence originates from a middle-aged man with COVID-19, enrolled during active disease. CDR3 bases: TGTGCCAGCAGCTTAAGAAGCCCGGGACTAGGCTACAATGAGCAGTTCTTC. This encodes CASSLRSPGLGYNEQFF. The full variable domain, rest sourced from reference TRBV11-2 and TRBJ2-1, is EAGVAQSPRYKIIEKRQSVAFWCNPISGHATLYWYQQILGQGPKLLIQFQNNGVVDDSQLPKDRFSAERLKGVDSTLKIQPAKLEDSAVYLCASSLRSPGLGYNEQFFGPGTRLTVL.